What follows are 2 T cell receptor beta chains derived from one specimen sequenced in a study of blood T cell repertoires in COVID-19. Assay: immunoSEQ multiplex PCR; the TCRdb copy retains only in-frame clones and omits some. The profile shows 50,000 or so clones, approximately 95% of them singletons. Source material: peripheral blood. The receptors were gathered from a man between 60 and 75 years old with COVID-19, enrolled during active disease.

The CDR3 reads CASSTGVANEKLFF. CDR3 coding DNA: TGTGCCAGTAGTACGGGGGTAGCTAATGAAAAACTGTTTTTT. The V gene is TRBV19, the J gene TRBJ1-4, with D tentatively TRBD1 (5 bases). Germline V gives CDR1 LNHDA, CDR2 SQIVND (reference sequence). V lost 4 bases to trimming and J lost 3 bases, with 9 bases between them. The CDR3 has 14 amino acids. Looking up the rest from reference TRBV19 and TRBJ1-4 gives the full variable domain: DGGITQSPKYLFRKEGQNVTLSCEQNLNHDAMYWYRQDPGQGLRLIYYSQIVNDFQKGDIAEGYSVSREKKESFPLTVTSAQKNPTAFYLCASSTGVANEKLFFGSGTQLSVL.

This chain links TRBV9 with TRBJ1-5; the match to TRBD1 covers 12 bases. This CDR3 has 15 residues. CDR1 SGDLS and CDR2 YYNGEE come from the germline V gene. The V segment lost 2 bases and the J segment 6 bases; nucleotides outside the gene matches: 3. In nucleotides, the CDR3 is TGTGCCAGCAGCGTGGGGACAGGGGGCCCTCAGCCCCAGCATTTT. It encodes CASSVGTGGPQPQHF.